This T cell receptor (beta chain) is drawn from a study of T cells in Graves' hyperthyroidism and ophthalmopathy. Study background: Any treatment followed the collection of peripheral blood at initial diagnosis.

Diagnoses were made from clinical symptoms, serum measures (thyroxine and TRAb), thyroid ultrasound and orbital computed tomography. TCR beta CDR3 sequences were amplified from RNA transcripts. Researchers ran a first-round RT-PCR on the TCR CDR3 using the HTBI primer set. TCRdb redid the calling of the multiplex PCR reads with MiXCR, one entry per CDR3 protein. The repertoire holds about 500,000 distinct CDR3 sequences, with 15% to 20% as singletons. This clonotype came up many times. V lost 5 bases, J lost 4 bases, and 9 bases stayed unmatched. CDR3 length: 15 residues. Germline V gene data show CDR1 as MNHEY and CDR2 as SVGEGT.

The sequence was obtained from a woman aged 18-29 years with Graves' ophthalmopathy. V is TRBV6-2 or TRBV6-3 and J is TRBJ1-2, with 8 bases fitting TRBD1. Source material: blood. The CDR3 here is CASSRPDRGFYGYTF. As DNA, the CDR3 is TGTGCCAGCAGTCGGCCTGACAGGGGATTCTATGGCTACACCTTC.